These 27 T cell receptor beta chains came from one sample sequenced in a study of CD8 T cells in Susac syndrome. Reverse transcription of roughly 0.5 to 1 ug RNA was carried out with random hexamers. TCRdb reprocessed the immunoSEQ multiplex PCR reads via MiXCR and lists one record per CDR3 protein. Among around 80,000 distinct CDR3 sequences, about 91% were seen once, and the ten largest hold under 0.6%. Sample: CD8+ T cells from PBMCs. Receptors were obtained from a human donor with multiple sclerosis.

In DNA form, the CDR3 reads TGTGCCAGCAGCCCCCTAGGGGCGGGAATTGGGTATACGCAGTATTTT. Translation gives CASSPLGAGIGYTQYF. This chain uses TRBV3-1 with TRBJ2-3; possible D gene TRBD2, 6 bases. Per germline, CDR1 LGHDT and CDR2 YNNKEL (reference sequence). V shed 4 bases and J shed 7 bases, with 21 bases lying between them. This CDR3 has 16 residues.

The chain employs TRBV7-9 and TRBJ2-3, with unresolved D. The CDR3 spans 12 residues. From germline, CDR1 is SEHNR and CDR2 FQNEAQ (reference sequence). V lost 4 bases, J lost 6 bases, and 8 bases lay in between. The CDR3 DNA sequence: TGTGCCAGCAGCTCTCTCCAGGATACGCAGTATTTT. Translated: CASSSLQDTQYF. The full variable domain, rest sourced from reference TRBV7-9 and TRBJ2-3, is DTGVSQNPRHKITKRGQNVTFRCDPISEHNRLYWYRQTLGQGPEFLTYFQNEAQLEKSRLLSDRFSAERPKGSFSTLEIQRTEQGDSAMYLCASSSLQDTQYFGPGTRLTVL.

This chain uses TRBV6-5 with TRBJ2-7; 7 positions agree with TRBD2. The CDR3 is made up of 16 amino acids. V dropped 0 bases and J dropped 4; count of bases not matched to a gene: 9. Germline CDR1 MNHEY, CDR2 SVGAGI. As DNA, the CDR3 is TGTGCCAGCAGTTACTCGAAACGGGGTAGCGGGTACGAGCAGTACTTC. Amino acids: CASSYSKRGSGYEQYF.

The V call is TRBV12-3 or TRBV12-4, the J call TRBJ2-7; D might be TRBD1 (5 bases). This CDR3 is 15 amino acids long. Between the trimmed V and J ends, which lost 4 bases and 2 bases, there was a span of 15 bases. CDR3 in DNA: TGTGCCAGCAGTTATTTTGGGGCTGCTACCTACGAGCAGTACTTC. It codes for CASSYFGAATYEQYF.

This chain links TRBV14 with TRBJ2-5; no clear D. The CDR3 totals 13 residues. Trimming cost V 1 base and J 2 bases, with 5 bases left between them. Germline lookup yields CDR1 SGHDN and CDR2 FVKESK. The CDR3 DNA is TGTGCCAGCAGCCAAGTACAGCAAGAGACCCAGTACTTC. Translation gives CASSQVQQETQYF.

The gene calls are TRBV29-1 and TRBJ2-1, with D tentatively TRBD2 (6 bases). The CDR3 runs to 15 residues. Trimming removed 0 bases at V and 2 bases at J, with 11 bases between. CDR1 and CDR2 (germline): SQVTM, ANQGSEA. CDR3 residues: CSVEDPQRAYNEQFF. The DNA for the CDR3 is TGCAGCGTTGAAGATCCCCAGCGGGCCTACAATGAGCAGTTCTTC.

The CDR3 protein is CSVEVGPYGYTF. For the CDR3, the DNA is TGCAGCGTTGAAGTAGGGCCCTATGGCTACACCTTC. V gene TRBV29-1 combines with J gene TRBJ1-2; D is unresolved. Germline CDR1 is SQVTM and CDR2 is ANQGSEA. With 1 base removed from V and 4 bases from J, the gap between germline ends came to 7 bases. The CDR3 runs 12 residues.

V usage is TRBV2 and J usage is TRBJ2-7, with 10 bases aligning to TRBD1. Germline assignment: CDR1 SNHLY and CDR2 FYNNEI. V was clipped by 4 bases and J by 6 bases; unmatched bases: 12. This CDR3 region has 16 residues. The CDR3 nucleotides read TGTGCCAGCAGTGGTGGACAGGGGGTGGGTCTGAGCGAGCAGTACTTC. Its translation: CASSGGQGVGLSEQYF. The whole variable domain, remainder taken from reference TRBV2 and TRBJ2-7, is EPEVTQTPSHQVTQMGQEVILRCVPISNHLYFYWYRQILGQKVEFLVSFYNNEISEKSEIFDDQFSVERPDGSNFTLKIRSTKLEDSAMYFCASSGGQGVGLSEQYFGPGTRLTVT.

The chain carries TRBV7-6 and TRBJ1-1; no reliable D call. Per germline, CDR1 SGHVS and CDR2 FNYEAQ. The CDR3 loop spans 13 amino acids. The V end lost 2 bases, the J end lost 0 bases, and 4 bases lay between the germline ends. The CDR3 here is CASSLFLNTEAFF. In DNA, the CDR3 is TGTGCCAGCAGCTTATTCCTGAACACTGAAGCTTTCTTT.

The chain joins TRBV10-2 to TRBJ2-7; D is undetermined. Germline V lookup: CDR1 WSHSY, CDR2 SAAADI. CDR3 length equals 16 residues. V lost 7 bases, J lost 2 bases, and 21 bases lay in between. CDR3 in amino acids: CASTGRRNPSPYEQYF. The CDR3 DNA reads TGCGCCAGCACCGGCCGGCGGAACCCAAGCCCCTACGAGCAGTACTTC.

The chain has TRBV30 and TRBJ2-1, with 11 bases fitting TRBD2. V shed 2 bases, J shed 7 bases, and the junction held 7 bases outside the gene matches. Germline V CDR1 and CDR2: GTSNPN, SVGIG (reference sequence). CDR3 size: 15 residues. DNA for the CDR3: TGTGCCTGGAGTATGCTAGCGGGGGGTTTGAATGAGCAGTTCTTC. Translating it yields CAWSMLAGGLNEQFF.

The rearrangement joins TRBV30 to TRBJ2-2; TRBD1 matches 7 bases. The CDR3 extends over 14 amino acids. The J segment lost 5 bases and the V segment lost 8 bases, leaving 11 bases of the junction unmatched. Germline V gene data show CDR1 as GTSNPN and CDR2 as SVGIG (reference sequence). The CDR3 DNA reads TGTGCCAGGACCGGGACAGAAAAAACCGGGGAGCTGTTTTTT. Its translation is CARTGTEKTGELFF. Full variable domain (remainder filled in from reference TRBV30 and TRBJ2-2): SQTIHQWPATLVQPVGSPLSLECTVEGTSNPNLYWYRQAAGRGLQLLFYSVGIGQISSEVPQNLSASRPQDRQFILSSKKLLLSDSGFYLCARTGTEKTGELFFGEGSRLTVL.

The chain couples TRBV27 to TRBJ2-7, with 7 bases lining up with TRBD1. Germline CDR1 MNHEY, CDR2 SMNVEV (reference sequence). The CDR3 sequence is 13 residues long. V shed 8 bases, J shed 4 bases, and the junction held 8 bases outside the gene matches. CDR3 coding DNA: TGTGCCAGCCGAGGTTCCAGGGGGTACGAGCAGTACTTC. Amino acids: CASRGSRGYEQYF.

This sequence joins TRBV5-4 and TRBJ2-5; TRBD2 matches 8 bases. CDR1 is SGHNT, CDR2 YYREEE, per germline (reference sequence). CDR3 size: 14 residues. The J segment lost 4 bases and the V segment lost 4 bases, leaving 6 bases of the junction unmatched. CDR3 coding DNA: TGTGCCAGCAGCACGAAGGGACTAGTAGAGACCCAGTACTTC. It specifies CASSTKGLVETQYF.

The chain recombines TRBV7-3 with TRBJ2-3; D is undetermined. This CDR3 has 16 residues. Germline CDR1 is SGHTA and CDR2 is FQGTGA. Trimming took off 1 base at V and 5 bases at J, with 16 bases between the two ends. CDR3: CASSLISGPTGDTQYF. Written as DNA, the CDR3 is TGTGCCAGCAGCTTAATTTCCGGTCCAACGGGAGATACGCAGTATTTT.

This chain links TRBV27 with TRBJ2-7; 7 bases line up with TRBD1. CDR3 length: 14 amino acids. Germline V gene data show CDR1 as MNHEY and CDR2 as SMNVEV (reference sequence). J lost 4 bases, V lost 4 bases, and 7 bases had no gene match. CDR3 residues: CASSYSGTEYEQYF. In DNA form, the CDR3 reads TGTGCCAGCAGTTACTCCGGGACAGAGTACGAGCAGTACTTC.

This chain joins TRBV7-2 and TRBJ2-1, with D unclear. V lost 1 base and J lost 5, with 9 bases in between. The CDR3 is 14 residues long. From germline, CDR1 is SGHTA and CDR2 FQGNSA. The CDR3 here is CASSLGARNNEQFF. In nucleotides, the CDR3 is TGTGCCAGCAGCTTAGGGGCTAGAAACAATGAGCAGTTCTTC.

The chain recombines TRBV7-9 with TRBJ2-1; 8 bases align to TRBD1. From germline, CDR1 is SEHNR and CDR2 FQNEAQ (reference sequence). V was pared by 5 bases and J by 3 bases, with 12 bases of the junction left unmatched. The CDR3 is made up of 17 amino acids. The CDR3 reads CASSPIDRGIHYNEQFF. DNA of the CDR3: TGTGCCAGCAGCCCCATCGACAGGGGCATTCACTACAATGAGCAGTTCTTC.

The CDR3 loop reads CASSSWGEGLNTEAFF. The CDR3 DNA follows: TGTGCCAGCAGTTCGTGGGGCGAGGGGTTGAACACTGAAGCTTTCTTT. This rearrangement joins TRBV13 to TRBJ1-1; D perhaps matches TRBD1 (5 bases). The CDR3 loop spans 16 amino acids. Per the germline V gene, CDR1 is PRHDT and CDR2 is FYEKMQ (reference sequence). V lost 6 bases to trimming and J lost 0 bases, with 17 bases between them.

The rearrangement uses TRBV7-6 and TRBJ1-5; no reliable D call. From germline, CDR1 is SGHVS and CDR2 FNYEAQ. Trimming shortened V by 4 bases and J by 6 bases, and 10 bases separated the two germline ends. The CDR3 runs to 13 residues. The CDR3 DNA reads as TGTGCCAGCAGCTATGAATGGGGTCAGCCCCAGCATTTT. Translating it yields CASSYEWGQPQHF. Combining the CDR3 with reference TRBV7-6 and TRBJ1-5 gives the whole variable domain GAGVSQSPRYKVTKRGQDVALRCDPISGHVSLYWYRQALGQGPEFLTYFNYEAQQDKSGLPNDRFSAERPEGSISTLTIQRTEQRDSAMYRCASSYEWGQPQHFGDGTRLSIL.

The rearrangement links TRBV9 to TRBJ1-4; D remains unclear. Germline CDR1 is SGDLS and CDR2 is YYNGEE. V was trimmed by 0 bases and J by 0 bases, leaving 6 bases between them. This CDR3 region has 15 residues. The CDR3 reads CASSVEDTTNEKLFF. The CDR3 nucleotides are TGTGCCAGCAGCGTAGAAGATACAACTAATGAAAAACTGTTTTTT.

The V call is TRBV5-6, the J call TRBJ2-6; 8 bases match TRBD1. Germline lookup yields CDR1 SGHDT and CDR2 YYEEEE. The junction had 4 bases not matched to a gene; V was cut back by 0 bases and J by 2 bases. The CDR3 consists of 17 residues. The CDR3 DNA sequence: TGTGCCAGCAGCTTGGTACAGGGGGGCACTGGGGCCAACGTCCTGACTTTC. It is translated as CASSLVQGGTGANVLTF.

This clonotype was picked up one time. The rearrangement joins TRBV20-1 to TRBJ2-1, with unresolved D. Germline values: CDR1 DFQATT, CDR2 SNEGSKA (reference sequence). Deletions cut 3 bases from V and 5 bases from J, with 5 bases between. The CDR3 totals 11 residues. The CDR3 reads CSASLDNEQFF. The CDR3 DNA follows: TGCAGTGCTAGCCTGGACAATGAGCAGTTCTTC.

The gene calls are TRBV4-1 and TRBJ1-5, with no clear D. The germline gives CDR1 MGHRA, CDR2 YSYEKL. The CDR3 consists of 15 residues. The V and J ends lost 4 bases and 6 bases respectively, with 16 bases between them. The CDR3 sequence is CASSRLIGSGQPQHF. The CDR3 coding sequence is TGCGCCAGCAGCCGACTTATAGGGTCTGGTCAGCCCCAGCATTTT.

This clonotype showed up just a few times. The gene calls are TRBV4-1 and TRBJ1-1, with D possibly being TRBD1 (6 bases). From germline, CDR1 is MGHRA and CDR2 YSYEKL. V lost 0 bases and J lost 4, with 12 bases in between. The CDR3 loop spans 15 amino acids. The CDR3 coding sequence is TGCGCCAGCAGCCAAGATGGGCAGGGGAGCACTGAAGCTTTCTTT. The encoded protein is CASSQDGQGSTEAFF.

This chain connects TRBV7-9 to TRBJ1-2; 8 bases are shared with TRBD1. The J segment lost 8 bases and the V segment lost 5 bases, leaving 7 bases of the junction unmatched. The CDR3 extends over 13 amino acids. The germline V gene encodes CDR1 SEHNR and CDR2 FQNEAQ (reference sequence). CDR3 nucleotides: TGTGCCAGCAGCAAGGGACAGGCCGGCGGCTACACCTTC. Translation: CASSKGQAGGYTF.

This sequence joins TRBV3-1 and TRBJ2-7, with a tentative D call TRBD2 (6 bases). V shed 7 bases and J shed 3 bases, with 13 bases lying between them. Germline V gives CDR1 LGHDT, CDR2 YNNKEL (reference sequence). This CDR3 is 13 amino acids long. The CDR3 DNA follows: TGTGCCAGCACCCCAACGGGAGTCTACGAGCAGTACTTC. Its protein is CASTPTGVYEQYF.